These T cell receptor beta chains were read from a single sample in a study of blood T cell repertoires in COVID-19. Only in-frame clones appear in the TCRdb table, and some are missing; sequencing was by immunoSEQ multiplex PCR. The sample has some 320,000 clones, 85% seen once. Sequencing was carried out using PBMCs or T cells enriched from blood (not recorded which). These receptor sequences come from a woman aged 25 to 39 who had been exposed to COVID-19. The CDR3 runs from the conserved cysteine through the conserved F or W. The D gene is left open where the match is weak. Only part of the rows carry a size: once, few, many, or a class if the clone is expanded.

j_call v_call clone_size d_call cdr3_length cdr3_aa cdr3_nt
TRBJ1-1 TRBV2 - TRBD1 14 CASRAGQGDTEAFF TGTGCCAGCAGGGCGGGACAGGGGGACACTGAAGCTTTCTTT
TRBJ1-2 TRBV6-1 few - 12 CASSDRGYGYTF TGTGCCAGCAGTGACAGGGGATATGGCTACACCTTC
TRBJ1-6 TRBV7-2 - - 21 CASSLALKGRPPASYNSPLHF TGTGCCAGCAGCTTAGCTCTTAAAGGGAGGCCGCCGGCATCCTATAATTCACCCCTCCACTTT
TRBJ1-1 TRBV28 - TRBD1 11 CAVLQGAKAFF TGTGCCGTACTCCAGGGGGCGAAAGCTTTCTTT
TRBJ2-5 TRBV13 few - 12 CASRRGQETQYF TGTGCCAGCAGGCGCGGTCAAGAGACCCAGTACTTC
TRBJ2-5 TRBV29-1 - TRBD1 12 CSVAGTGETQYF TGCAGCGTAGCCGGGACAGGGGAGACCCAGTACTTC
TRBJ1-1 TRBV12-3/TRBV12-4 - TRBD1 12 CASIRGQIEAFF TGTGCCAGCATCCGGGGACAGATTGAAGCTTTCTTT
TRBJ2-7 TRBV4-1 - TRBD2 16 CASSQEPGLAGGEQYF TGCGCCAGCAGCCAGGAACCGGGACTAGCGGGGGGTGAGCAGTACTTC
TRBJ2-7 TRBV12-3/TRBV12-4 - - 12 CASRAGPYEQYF TGTGCCAGCAGAGCTGGGCCTTACGAGCAGTACTTC
TRBJ2-5 TRBV10-3 - - 13 CAISEGQGETQYF TGTGCCATCAGTGAGGGGCAGGGAGAGACCCAGTACTTC
TRBJ1-2 TRBV4-1 once - 16 CASSLEGQGGVYGYTF TGCGCCAGCAGCCTCGAGGGCCAGGGAGGAGTATATGGCTACACCTTC
TRBJ1-4 TRBV7-8 few - 14 CASSLTATNEKLFF TGTGCCAGCAGCTTGACAGCAACTAATGAAAAACTGTTTTTT
TRBJ1-2 TRBV29-1 - TRBD1 11 CSVRGGDGYTF TGCAGCGTTAGAGGGGGCGATGGCTACACCTTC
TRBJ1-2 TRBV7-2 - - 11 CASSLGEKGTF TGTGCCAGCAGCTTAGGCGAAAAGGGGACCTTC
TRBJ1-2 TRBV28 - - 14 CANRRKGQDYGYTF TGTGCCAACAGAAGAAAGGGACAAGACTATGGCTACACCTTC
TRBJ1-6 TRBV28 - - 16 CASSLSPRFYNSPLHF TGTGCCAGCAGTTTATCCCCACGGTTTTATAATTCACCCCTCCACTTT
TRBJ2-3 TRBV21-1 - - 16 CASSKGGQGATDTQYF TGTGCCAGCAGCAAAGGGGGACAGGGGGCGACAGATACGCAGTATTTT
TRBJ2-7 TRBV18 - - 12 CASSPTGYEQYF TGTGCCAGCTCACCTACCGGGTACGAGCAGTACTTC
TRBJ1-5 TRBV9 once - 13 CASSPLPGQPQHF TGTGCCAGCAGCCCACTCCCAGGACAACCCCAGCATTTT
TRBJ2-3 TRBV9 - TRBD2 19 CASSIRGTSGLPSTDTQYF TGTGCCAGCAGCATCCGGGGGACTAGCGGTCTACCTAGCACAGATACGCAGTATTTT
TRBJ1-5 TRBV10-3 - - 15 CAISVYQISNQPQHF TGTGCCATCAGTGTTTACCAGATTAGCAATCAGCCCCAGCATTTT
TRBJ2-1 TRBV11-2 - TRBD2 14 CASSASGGVNEQFF TGTGCCAGCAGCGCAAGCGGGGGGGTTAATGAGCAGTTCTTC
TRBJ1-2 TRBV30 - - 11 CAWISSYGYTF TGTGCCTGGATTAGTAGCTATGGCTACACCTTC
TRBJ2-1 TRBV28 - TRBD2 19 CASSPGGLAGGSSYNEQFF TGTGCCAGCAGTCCCGGCGGACTAGCGGGAGGGAGCTCCTACAATGAGCAGTTCTTC
TRBJ2-7 TRBV28 - TRBD1 15 CASSNPGTATYEQYF TGTGCCAGCAGTAATCCCGGGACAGCGACCTACGAGCAGTACTTC
TRBJ1-1 TRBV28 - TRBD1 14 CASSLRQGHTEAFF TGTGCCAGCAGTTTACGACAGGGCCACACTGAAGCTTTCTTT
TRBJ2-1 TRBV19 - - 16 CASSISSGVNYNEQFF TGTGCCAGTAGTATCTCGTCAGGGGTTAACTACAATGAGCAGTTCTTC
TRBJ2-3 TRBV15 - - 14 CATSRDRGGDTQYF TGTGCCACCAGCAGAGATCGTGGAGGAGATACGCAGTATTTT
TRBJ1-2 TRBV28 - TRBD1 15 CASTTAGGTGVGYTF TGTGCCAGCACCACTGCGGGGGGGACAGGGGTAGGCTACACCTTC
TRBJ1-5 TRBV27 - - 14 CASMPGLSNQPQHF TGTGCCAGCATGCCAGGGCTTAGCAATCAGCCCCAGCATTTT
TRBJ2-2 TRBV9 - TRBD2 16 CASSVSGRVGTGELFF TGTGCCAGCAGCGTTAGCGGGAGGGTCGGCACCGGGGAGCTGTTTTTT
TRBJ1-6 TRBV7-2 few - 16 CASSLVRESYNSPLHF TGTGCCAGCAGCTTAGTTCGCGAATCCTATAATTCACCCCTCCACTTT
TRBJ1-1 TRBV5-4 - - 13 CASSLEGAGEAFF TGTGCCAGCAGCCTGGAAGGGGCCGGTGAAGCTTTCTTT
TRBJ1-2 TRBV6-5 - - 13 CASSKQGYYGYTF TGTGCCAGCAGCAAACAGGGTTACTATGGCTACACCTTC
TRBJ1-1 TRBV7-2 few TRBD1 15 CASSLHRGPGAEAFF TGTGCCAGCAGCTTACACAGGGGCCCCGGGGCTGAAGCTTTCTTT
TRBJ1-5 TRBV30 - TRBD1 14 CAWSVKGAYQPQHF TGTGCCTGGAGTGTCAAGGGGGCTTATCAGCCCCAGCATTTT
TRBJ1-2 TRBV1 - - 17 CTSSRQPGQGPDTKTTF TGCACCAGCAGCCGCCAACCGGGACAGGGACCAGATACCAAAACCACCTTC
TRBJ1-2 TRBV30 - - 12 CAYATGSYGYTF TGTGCCTACGCGACTGGTAGCTATGGCTACACCTTC
TRBJ1-3 TRBV4-1 - - 15 CASSPPGGQGNTIYF TGCGCCAGCAGCCCCCCAGGAGGACAGGGAAACACCATATATTTT
TRBJ2-5 TRBV5-5 - TRBD2 15 CASSLVAGEGETQYF TGTGCCAGCAGCTTGGTCGCGGGAGAGGGGGAGACCCAGTACTTC
TRBJ1-1 TRBV5-1 - TRBD1 15 CASSLGQGLNTEAFF TGCGCCAGCAGCTTAGGACAGGGCCTGAACACTGAAGCTTTCTTT
TRBJ1-3 TRBV28 few TRBD1 15 CASSVGQGIGNTIYF TGTGCCAGCAGTGTCGGACAGGGGATTGGAAACACCATATATTTT
TRBJ2-1 TRBV3-1/TRBV3-2 few TRBD2 16 CASSRRPLAGDNEQFF TGTGCCAGCAGCCGACGGCCACTAGCGGGGGACAATGAGCAGTTCTTC
TRBJ2-7 TRBV6-4 - TRBD1 13 CASRDRGMDEQYF TGTGCCAGCAGGGACAGGGGGATGGACGAGCAGTACTTC
TRBJ1-4 TRBV19 - - 14 CASSKSVTNEKLFF TGTGCCAGTAGTAAGTCGGTGACTAATGAAAAACTGTTTTTT
TRBJ2-3 TRBV30 - TRBD2 15 CAWSVPGGRRSSQYF TGTGCCTGGAGTGTACCGGGAGGGAGGCGGTCCTCGCAGTATTTT
TRBJ1-4 TRBV7-6 - TRBD1 17 CASSPGQGYKPNEKLFF TGTGCCAGCAGCCCGGGACAGGGGTATAAACCTAATGAAAAACTGTTTTTT
TRBJ2-7 TRBV27 - - 15 CASSLLVGESNEQYF TGTGCCAGCAGTTTATTAGTAGGGGAATCTAACGAGCAGTACTTC
TRBJ1-1 TRBV11-2 - TRBD1 16 CASSRGQGARGTEAFF TGTGCCAGCAGCAGGGGACAGGGGGCGCGGGGCACTGAAGCTTTCTTT
TRBJ2-7 TRBV6-2/TRBV6-3 - - 11 CASSDNYEQYF TGTGCCAGCAGTGACAACTACGAGCAGTACTTC
TRBJ1-1 TRBV5-1 few TRBD1 12 CASSWDRGEAFF TGCGCCAGCAGCTGGGACAGGGGGGAAGCTTTCTTT
TRBJ1-2 TRBV14 once - 15 CASSHNPEQVYGYTF TGTGCCAGCAGCCATAACCCGGAACAGGTGTATGGCTACACCTTC